This T cell receptor beta chain was captured by sequencing in a study of cytomegalovirus exposure and HLA in healthy donors. Note on this clone: Its antigen is not identified.

PCR involved 60 Vbeta and 13 Jbeta primers. Profiling relied on immunoSEQ multiplex PCR, and the TCRdb table lists in-frame clones only, not all of them. The sample records some 150,000 clones, around 69% being singletons. General study findings and limits: While the bulk of TCR sequences proved rare, some public TCRs turned up in many donors. A later analysis linked some 17,000 TCR beta sequences to HLA alleles at 0.05 false discovery rate.

Germline values: CDR1 LNHDA, CDR2 SQIVND (reference sequence). Deletions cut 9 bases from V and 1 base from J, with 9 bases between. CDR3 length equals 13 residues. Sequencing used PBMCs. This sequence joins TRBV19 and TRBJ2-2, with a tentative D call TRBD2 (5 bases). This sequence was found in a man between 60 and 75 years old in good health and CMV-seronegative. The CDR3 region is CASHRGNTGELFF. CDR3 nucleotides: TGTGCCAGCCATCGGGGGAACACCGGGGAGCTGTTTTTT.